This TCR beta chain derives from a study of regulatory T cells in long-lasting Graves disease (dated by TCRdb to the early 2020s). A note on the overall study: Newly diagnosed Graves' disease patients had taken antithyroid drugs for less than 3 months. The study was conducted in China and was registered as a clinical trial. A total of around 35 samples were covered by TCR sequencing, comprising some 13 persistent and around 20 newly diagnosed Graves' disease patients. Peripheral blood TCR sequencing and RNA sequencing compared persistent Graves' disease patients with newly diagnosed Graves' disease patients. Findings and caveats that apply to the study as a whole: Preferential use of TRBV28, TRBJ1-2 and TRBJ2-5 was observed in persistent disease, whereas TRBV20-1 and TRBJ2-1 were favored in newly diagnosed disease. More public clonotypes were shared among persistent patients (around 3,000) than among newly diagnosed patients (more than 950). Sequencing and analysis were restricted to the TCR beta chain. The authors noted that the small sample size was a limitation that may lower accuracy. Compared with newly diagnosed patients, patients with persistent Graves' disease had lower TCR Shannon entropy and fewer highly expanded clones, which suggests clonal expansion. Because the primary lesion, thyroid tissue, could not be accessed, the study looked at peripheral blood alone.

According to the study, the label for this sample's time point signals: newly diagnosed GD, antithyroid drugs for less than 3 months. For both TCR sequencing and RNA sequencing, RNA was extracted from PBMCs in TRIzol. The diagnosis of Graves' disease was made according to American Thyroid Association guidelines. The patients came from an endocrinology department in Xi'an, China. From each patient, about 9 milliliters of peripheral blood was collected into an EDTA anticoagulant tube. Ficoll Paque Plus density gradient separation was used to isolate PBMCs, and no further T cell sorting was done. An Agilent 2100 Bioanalyzer and agarose gel were used to assess RNA quality, and a NanoDrop 2000 was used to measure RNA concentration. For CDR1 and CDR2, the germline V gene lists SQVTM and ANQGSEA. Trimming takes 6 bases from V and 7 bases from J, and the germline ends sit 4 bases apart. The CDR3, from cysteine to phenylalanine, totals 9 residues. Just CDR3 DNA is preserved here, 27 bases in frame from base 1.

The receptor library was made with multiplex PCR. The instrument given in TCRdb is Illumina HiSeq 4000. To build TCR beta libraries, CDR3 regions were amplified by Arm-PCR using iRepertoire HTBI primers. Before sequencing, the PCR products underwent gel purification. The source study handled its data this way. A total of 62 TRBV and about 13 TRBJ segments were identified across samples and were used for gene usage analysis of CDR3 amino acid clonotypes. Filtered high-quality paired reads were merged into contigs using COPE and FqMerger. BLAST was used to align contigs to IMGT TRBV, TRBD and TRBJ reference genes, and CDR3 was defined according to IMGT. Any clonotype with a frequency above 0.1% was counted as a highly expanded clone. Repertoire diversity was measured by Shannon entropy, and V-J evenness by the Gini coefficient. A clonotype found in more than one individual was treated as public. TCRdb took the public reads, trimmed them with fastp at Q25, ran MiXCR for clone calling and kept in-frame beta chains. Records with the same CDR3 protein are collapsed into one entry carrying the most frequent genes and DNA. The V and J calls and clone size come from TCRdb's table, not from the authors' own analysis. In all, the sample holds about 620,000 distinct CDR3 sequences, and 16% of those were seen once. About 18% of the sample belongs to the ten largest clones.

This clonotype turned up a few times. Its antigen is not yet known. No base qualities exist here, and no much larger clone lies one base off it. These same data were also listed under a study on T cells in Graves' hyperthyroidism and ophthalmopathy. The second study, in turn, reports: Stable Graves' hyperthyroidism was defined as no progression to ophthalmopathy during 18 months of follow-up. The hyperthyroidism patients were between 18 and 65 years old and newly diagnosed, with a disease duration of less than 2 months. Patients with uncontrolled infections, other autoimmune diseases, pregnancy or lactation were excluded. Diagnoses were based on clinical symptoms, serum thyroxine and TRAb, thyroid ultrasound and orbital computed tomography. A first-round RT-PCR of the TCR CDR3 used the HTBI primer set with the Qiagen OneStep RT-PCR kit. Most expanded thyroid clonotypes (frequency above 0.001) were also detected in blood, suggesting blood repertoires may reflect thyroid immune responses. A model built on a 13 V-J signature distinguished ophthalmopathy from stable hyperthyroidism, reaching roughly 88% sensitivity and about 81% specificity in cross-validation and 80%/75% in testing. In validation, the model predicted progression to ophthalmopathy with 55% to 71% sensitivity and approximately 72% specificity, a median of around 6.6 months before onset. A discovery cohort of 95 to 100 patients, approximately 44 with Graves' ophthalmopathy and 57 with stable Graves' hyperthyroidism, was used to find distinguishing TCR V-J signatures. Prospective prediction of ophthalmopathy was tested in an independent validation cohort consisting of roughly 20 hyperthyroidism patients and approximately 16 patients who later progressed to ophthalmopathy. The 100 or so discovery patients were divided at random into training and test sets in a 7:3 ratio. Thyroid tissue and blood T-cell repertoires from six Graves' hyperthyroidism patients were also compared in the study. After blood sampling, hyperthyroidism patients were treated with methimazole at a starting dose of 30 mg daily, and ophthalmopathy patients were treated with high-dose intravenous methylprednisolone. Libraries were constructed in a second round of multiplex PCR, after which size selection and purification were carried out. Libraries were sequenced paired-end with 100 bp reads on an Illumina HiSeq2000. Raw data were processed with SOAPnuke, discarding reads with adapters, uncalled bases, mean Phred below 15, or no exact constant-primer or identifier match. COPE v1.2.5 was used to merge high-quality paired reads, and clonotypes were defined as unique nucleotide sequences. Clonotypes were aligned to IMGT TRBV, TRBD and TRBJ reference segments using MiTCR v1.1. Analysis was restricted to V-J combinations with a frequency above 0.0001, which covered roughly 99% of repertoires. A TCS score was defined as the ratio between F50 (clonal expansion) and ExV (chaos), using BLOSUM62-based TCRdist between CDR3 peptides within each V-J. Welch's t-statistics and random forest reduced several hundred V-J features to about 13, which were used in a naive Bayes classifier (R e1071). Sample size was not statistically predetermined, and investigators were not blinded to group allocation. According to the paper, TCR Vbeta CDR3 sequencing was carried out on some 130 peripheral blood samples, which came from under 50 ophthalmopathy, fewer than 80 hyperthyroidism and about 17 progressor patients.

The V and J genes are TRBV29-1 and TRBJ2-1, with the D gene not confidently named. The sample in question was peripheral blood mononuclear cells (PBMCs), obtained at new diagnosis, from a patient treated with antithyroid drugs. The source of this sequence is a woman aged 25 to 45 with Graves disease. Donor details come from another sample of the same person, matched by shared clones. The bases are TGCAGCGTGGAGAATGAGCAGTTCTTC. This sequence encodes CSVENEQFF.